What follows are 11 T cell receptor beta chains derived from one specimen sequenced in a study of blood T cells in healthy people across ages. A second roughly 6 to 11 cycle PCR used barcoded and J-beta primers. Each CDR3 protein gets one entry after TCRdb re-called the 5' RACE reads with MiXCR. The table shows hundreds of thousands of distinct CDR3 sequences, with around 21% occurring only once. The sample taken for sequencing was blood. These receptors originate from a man aged 65 to 85 in good health.

In its sample, this clonotype was seen a few times. J is TRBJ2-3 and V is TRBV6-5, with 11 bases identical to TRBD2. Trimming took 10 bases from V and 8 from J; bases not matched to a gene: 8. CDR1 and CDR2 (germline): MNHEY, SVGAGI. The CDR3 is 13 amino acids. The CDR3 DNA sequence: TGTGCCACTCAGACTAGCGGGATGGGTACGCAGTATTTT. Protein product: CATQTSGMGTQYF.

Here the CDR3 DNA reads TGCGCCAGCAGCCATCCGGCGAGGACCGGGGAGCTGTTTTTT. Translated: CASSHPARTGELFF. The V and J genes are TRBV4-1 and TRBJ2-2, with D hard to call. Trimming removed 3 bases at V and 5 bases at J, with 10 bases between. The CDR3 is 14 residues long. Germline lookup yields CDR1 MGHRA and CDR2 YSYEKL.

This clonotype was seen repeatedly, ten times or more. The chain joins TRBV6-2 or TRBV6-3 to TRBJ2-5; tentatively, D is TRBD2 (5 bases). The germline V gene has CDR1 MNHEY and CDR2 SVGEGT. The CDR3 length is 13 residues. The V and J ends lost 4 bases and 5 bases respectively, with 11 bases between them. The CDR3 nucleotides read TGTGCCAGCAGTTTGTACTCGGGGGAGACCCAGTACTTC. It specifies CASSLYSGETQYF.

This chain joins TRBV4-3 and TRBJ1-4; 7 bases are a match to TRBD1. J gave up 7 bases and V 0 bases, and 8 bases lay outside the gene matches. The CDR3 spans 16 residues. In germline, CDR1 is LGHNA, CDR2 YSLEER. CDR3: CASSQDLRGPSEKLFF. The CDR3 nucleotides read TGCGCCAGCAGCCAAGATCTGAGGGGGCCCAGTGAAAAACTGTTTTTT.

This clonotype was observed a handful of times. This chain links TRBV12-3 or TRBV12-4 with TRBJ2-5; D is unclear. The J call is in doubt because the DNA end fits TRBJ2-7 better. The CDR3 loop spans 14 amino acids. Here the CDR3 reads CASSPRKRGDEQYF. CDR3 nucleotide sequence: TGTGCCAGCAGTCCCAGGAAACGAGGCGACGAGCAGTACTTC.

This chain links TRBV7-9 with TRBJ2-2; D unresolved. The CDR3 totals 13 residues. The V and J ends lost 2 bases and 7 bases respectively, with 8 bases between them. Looked up from germline, CDR1 is SEHNR and CDR2 is FQNEAQ (reference sequence). The chain's CDR3 is CASSLQSFGELFF. CDR3 sequence (DNA): TGTGCCAGCAGCTTACAATCGTTCGGGGAGCTGTTTTTT.

The sample holds a few counts of this clonotype. V and J are TRBV7-2 and TRBJ2-5; D uncertain. The germline V gene has CDR1 SGHTA and CDR2 FQGNSA. The CDR3 extends over 14 amino acids. V was clipped by 6 bases and J by 2 bases, with 13 bases between them. CDR3 in amino acids: CASSPTGIQETQYF. CDR3 sequence (DNA): TGTGCCAGCAGTCCGACTGGAATACAAGAGACCCAGTACTTC.

This clonotype has only a few counts. The V and J genes are TRBV20-1 and TRBJ2-5; 12 bases fit TRBD2. The J call could be wrong; TRBJ2-1 is a better fit for the DNA end. CDR1 and CDR2 (germline): DFQATT, SNEGSKA (reference sequence). The CDR3 runs 15 residues. The CDR3 spells CSARPGLAGYNEQFF. CDR3 DNA sequence: TGCAGTGCTAGACCGGGACTAGCGGGCTACAATGAGCAGTTCTTC.

The V gene is TRBV5-1, the J gene TRBJ1-6; D is unclear. Germline loops: CDR1 SGHRS, CDR2 YFSETQ. V lost 1 base and J lost 7, with 12 bases in between. The CDR3 consists of 15 residues. The CDR3 region is CASSLNGDGNSPLHF. The CDR3 coding sequence is TGCGCCAGCAGCTTGAATGGCGACGGGAATTCACCCCTCCACTTT.

Only a few counts were recorded for this clonotype. This chain joins TRBV3-1 and TRBJ1-2, with unresolved D. Germline V lookup: CDR1 LGHDT, CDR2 YNNKEL (reference sequence). This CDR3 has 12 amino acids. Trimming took 2 bases from V and 7 from J, leaving 8 bases between them. The CDR3, as DNA: TGTGCCAGCAGCCAACAGGACCGTGGCTACACCTTC. Its translation is CASSQQDRGYTF.

The chain uses TRBV7-2 and TRBJ1-1, with D perhaps matching TRBD1 (6 bases). The V and J ends lost 5 bases and 3 bases respectively, with 13 bases between them. The CDR3 loop spans 14 amino acids. Germline V gene data show CDR1 as SGHTA and CDR2 as FQGNSA. CDR3 DNA sequence: TGTGCCAGCAGCCTTGGACAGCGCGACACTGAAGCTTTCTTT. This codes for CASSLGQRDTEAFF.